This TCR beta chain was sequenced during a study of T cell repertoires in cytomegalovirus infection. Across the study: Alongside well-studied HLA-B-restricted CMV epitopes, recently identified HLA-C-restricted CMV epitopes were also used. The public TCR beta signatures pointed to both CMV infection and matching HLA type.

General study points: Totalled public TCR beta family frequency picked out people who carried CMV plus the relevant HLA.

Germline values: CDR1 SGHTA, CDR2 FQGNSA. The CDR3 is 16 residues long. V lost 5 bases and J lost 4; bases outside the gene matches: 7. MiXCR, run by TCRdb on the reads, gives a single entry per CDR3 protein. The sample consists of approximately 910,000 distinct CDR3 sequences, under 40% of them appearing once. This clonotype occurred many times. Its antigen is still unknown. The chain couples TRBV7-2 to TRBJ2-1; 11 bases map to TRBD2. This clonotype was obtained from a human donor in good health (CMV status not recorded). Some clones in this sample may be carry-over from other donors' samples. This specimen was cultured CD8+ T cells from PBMCs, taken from culture after CMV antigen stimulation. In nucleotides, the CDR3 is TGTGCCAGCAGCCCCACACTAGCGGGGGTTTACAATGAGCAGTTCTTC. Protein sequence: CASSPTLAGVYNEQFF.